Sequencing of this TCR beta chain was carried out in a study of metastatic and nonmetastatic thyroid tumors. About this clone: Its antigen is unidentified. The germline gene is not matched at one end of the junction; a read error may be the cause.

This CDR3 is built from 15 residues. Germline CDR1 and CDR2: DFQATT and SNEGSKA (reference sequence). TCRdb recomputed clones from the PCR reads via MiXCR. The repertoire holds approximately 30,000 clones, with roughly 18% as singletons. Patients had received no treatment of any kind before thyroid surgery. The study, taken as a whole, reports: Reportedly, malignant thyroid tumors had significantly higher TCR beta diversity than benign nodules, in blood and tumor.

This chain uses TRBV20-1 with TRBJ1-2; D is unclear. The sequence was obtained from a female donor with papillary thyroid cancer or a benign thyroid nodule (not recorded which). Some clones in this sample may be carry-over from other donors' samples. What was sequenced was blood. CDR3 sequence reads: CSANEGHGMNYCYTF. As DNA, the CDR3 is TGCAGTGCTAATGAAGGGCACGGGATGAACTATTGCTACACCTTC.